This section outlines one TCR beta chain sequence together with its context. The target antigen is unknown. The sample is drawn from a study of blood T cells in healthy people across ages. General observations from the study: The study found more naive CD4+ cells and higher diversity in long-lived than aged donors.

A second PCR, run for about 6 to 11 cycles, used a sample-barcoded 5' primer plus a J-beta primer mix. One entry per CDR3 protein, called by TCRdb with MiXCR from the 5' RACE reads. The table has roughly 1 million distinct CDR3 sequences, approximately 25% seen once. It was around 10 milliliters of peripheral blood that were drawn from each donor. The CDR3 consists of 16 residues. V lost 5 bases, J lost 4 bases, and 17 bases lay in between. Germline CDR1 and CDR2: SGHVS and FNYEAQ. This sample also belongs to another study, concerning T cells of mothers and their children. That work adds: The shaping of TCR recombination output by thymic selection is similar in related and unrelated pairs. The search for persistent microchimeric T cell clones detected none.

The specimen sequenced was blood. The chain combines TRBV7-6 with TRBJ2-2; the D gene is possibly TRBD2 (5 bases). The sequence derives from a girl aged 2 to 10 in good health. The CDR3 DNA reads TGTGCCAGCAGCCCACGCCCAAAACGGGGCACCGGGGAGCTGTTTTTT. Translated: CASSPRPKRGTGELFF.